This T cell receptor (beta chain) is from a study of cytomegalovirus exposure and HLA in healthy donors. Measured with immunoSEQ multiplex PCR; TCRdb has only the in-frame clones, and not every one. The sample lists about 180,000 clones, 85% occurring once. This CDR3 is 14 amino acids long. V was pared by 7 bases and J by 3 bases, with 15 bases between. Looked up from germline, CDR1 is MDHEN and CDR2 is SYDVKM. From the approximately 120-subject validation cohort, which was separate from the roughly 680-subject first cohort, the donors were drawn. Overall study results and limits: The study flagged some 180 TCR beta chains as cytomegalovirus-associated. Testing in vitro showed a few CMV-associated chains specific for CMV antigens. Subsequent analysis showed first-cohort TCR clusters tending to co-occur in 120 validation repertoires.

As to this clone: Its antigen is as yet unknown.

V usage is TRBV28 and J usage is TRBJ1-1; TRBD1 is a possible D gene (5 bases). Sequences were obtained from PBMCs. The clonotype comes from a man in his late teens or twenties in good health and CMV-seropositive. This CDR3 is CASTRGGVHTEAFF. The DNA for the CDR3 is TGTGCCAGCACTCGCGGGGGTGTGCACACTGAAGCTTTCTTT. Full variable domain (remainder filled in from reference TRBV28 and TRBJ1-1): DVKVTQSSRYLVKRTGEKVFLECVQDMDHENMFWYRQDPGLGLRLIYFSYDVKMKEKGDIPEGYSVSREKKERFSLILESASTNQTSMYLCASTRGGVHTEAFFGQGTRLTVV.